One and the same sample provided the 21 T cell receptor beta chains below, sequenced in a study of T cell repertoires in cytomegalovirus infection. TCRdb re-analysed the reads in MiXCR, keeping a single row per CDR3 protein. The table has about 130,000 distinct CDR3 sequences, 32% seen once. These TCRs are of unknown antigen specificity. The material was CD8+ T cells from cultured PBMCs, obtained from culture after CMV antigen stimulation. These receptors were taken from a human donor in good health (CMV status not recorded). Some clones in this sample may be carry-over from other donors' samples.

CDR3 in amino acids: CASSLALTGRVATQYF. In DNA, the CDR3 is TGTGCCAGCAGCTTAGCTCTGACAGGGAGGGTCGCTACGCAGTATTTT. The rearrangement joins TRBV11-2 to TRBJ2-3; D is perhaps TRBD1 or TRBD2 (7 bases each). V shed 1 base and J shed 8 bases, with 19 bases lying between them. This CDR3 contains 16 residues. Germline V gives CDR1 SGHAT, CDR2 FQNNGV.

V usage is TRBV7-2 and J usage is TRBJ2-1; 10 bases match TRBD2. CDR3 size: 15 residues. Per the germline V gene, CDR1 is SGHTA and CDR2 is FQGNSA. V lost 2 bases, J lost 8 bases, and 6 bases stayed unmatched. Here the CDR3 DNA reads TGTGCCAGCAGCTTATTCAGCGGGAGGGACGATGAGCAGTTCTTC. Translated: CASSLFSGRDDEQFF. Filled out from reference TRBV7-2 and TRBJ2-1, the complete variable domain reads GAGVSQSPSNKVTEKGKDVELRCDPISGHTALYWYRQSLGQGLEFLIYFQGNSAPDKSGLPSDRFSAERTGGSVSTLTIQRTQQEDSAVYLCASSLFSGRDDEQFFGPGTRLTVL.

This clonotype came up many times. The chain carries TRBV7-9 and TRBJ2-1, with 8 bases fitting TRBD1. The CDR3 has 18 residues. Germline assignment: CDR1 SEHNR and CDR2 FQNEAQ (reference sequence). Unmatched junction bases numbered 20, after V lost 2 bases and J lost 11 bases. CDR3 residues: CASSLIAGGFSQVSKQFF. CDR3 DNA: TGTGCCAGCAGCTTAATTGCAGGGGGCTTTAGTCAGGTTTCTAAGCAGTTCTTC.

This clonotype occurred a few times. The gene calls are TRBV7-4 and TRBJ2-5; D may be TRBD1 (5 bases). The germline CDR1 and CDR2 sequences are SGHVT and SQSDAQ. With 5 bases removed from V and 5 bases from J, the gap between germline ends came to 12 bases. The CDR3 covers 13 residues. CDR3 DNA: TGTGCCAGCAGCAAGGACACGAGGGAGACCCAGTACTTC. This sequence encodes CASSKDTRETQYF.

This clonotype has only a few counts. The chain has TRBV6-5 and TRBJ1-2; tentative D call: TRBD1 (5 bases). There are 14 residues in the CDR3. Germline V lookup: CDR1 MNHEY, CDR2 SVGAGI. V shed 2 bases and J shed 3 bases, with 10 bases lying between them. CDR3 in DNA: TGTGCCAGCAGTTACGGATTAGGGGACTATGGCTACACCTTC. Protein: CASSYGLGDYGYTF.

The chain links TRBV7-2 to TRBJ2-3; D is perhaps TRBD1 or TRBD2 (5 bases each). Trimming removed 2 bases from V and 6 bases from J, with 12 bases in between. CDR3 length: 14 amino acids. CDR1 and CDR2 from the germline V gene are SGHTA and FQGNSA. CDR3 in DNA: TGTGCCAGCAGCTTAATTGGGGGATGGGATACGCAGTATTTT. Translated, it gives CASSLIGGWDTQYF.

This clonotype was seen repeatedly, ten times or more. In DNA, the CDR3 is TGCGCCAGCAGCCCGGGGGTGGGGAGGTCGATGAACACTGAAGCTTTCTTT. Amino acid sequence: CASSPGVGRSMNTEAFF. J is TRBJ1-1 and V is TRBV5-1; TRBD1 might be the D (5 bases). The germline V gene has CDR1 SGHRS and CDR2 YFSETQ. V lost 4 bases and J lost 0, with 19 bases in between. This CDR3 spans 17 amino acids. Looking up the rest from reference TRBV5-1 and TRBJ1-1 gives the full variable domain: KAGVTQTPRYLIKTRGQQVTLSCSPISGHRSVSWYQQTPGQGLQFLFEYFSETQRNKGNFPGRFSGRQFSNSRSEMNVSTLELGDSALYLCASSPGVGRSMNTEAFFGQGTRLTVV.

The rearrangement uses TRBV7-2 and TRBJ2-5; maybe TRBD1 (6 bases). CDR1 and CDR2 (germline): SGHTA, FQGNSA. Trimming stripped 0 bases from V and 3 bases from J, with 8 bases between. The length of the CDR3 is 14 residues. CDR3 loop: CASSLAGAEETQYF. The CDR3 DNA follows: TGTGCCAGCAGCTTAGCGGGGGCTGAAGAGACCCAGTACTTC. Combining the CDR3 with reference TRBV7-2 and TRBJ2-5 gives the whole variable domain GAGVSQSPSNKVTEKGKDVELRCDPISGHTALYWYRQSLGQGLEFLIYFQGNSAPDKSGLPSDRFSAERTGGSVSTLTIQRTQQEDSAVYLCASSLAGAEETQYFGPGTRLLVL.

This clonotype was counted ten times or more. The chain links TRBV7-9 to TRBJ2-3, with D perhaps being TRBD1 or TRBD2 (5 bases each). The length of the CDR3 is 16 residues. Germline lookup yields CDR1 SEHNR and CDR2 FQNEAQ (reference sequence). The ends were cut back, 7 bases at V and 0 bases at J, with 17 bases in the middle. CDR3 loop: CASNLEGLGSTDTQYF. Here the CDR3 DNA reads TGTGCCAGCAACCTTGAGGGGCTCGGGAGCACAGATACGCAGTATTTT.

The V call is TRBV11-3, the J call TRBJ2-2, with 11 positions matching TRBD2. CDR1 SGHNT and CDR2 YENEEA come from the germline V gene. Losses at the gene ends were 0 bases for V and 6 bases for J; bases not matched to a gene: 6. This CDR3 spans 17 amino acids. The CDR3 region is CASSLEPGLAAAGELFF. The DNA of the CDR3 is TGTGCCAGCAGCTTAGAACCGGGACTAGCGGCCGCCGGGGAGCTGTTTTTT.

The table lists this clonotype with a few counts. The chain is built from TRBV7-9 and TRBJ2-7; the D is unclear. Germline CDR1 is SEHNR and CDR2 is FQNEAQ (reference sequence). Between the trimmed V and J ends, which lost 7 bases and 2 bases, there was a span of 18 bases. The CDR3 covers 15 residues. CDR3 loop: CASTPDGRIAYEQYF. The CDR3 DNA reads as TGTGCCAGCACCCCGGACGGCCGAATAGCCTACGAGCAGTACTTC.

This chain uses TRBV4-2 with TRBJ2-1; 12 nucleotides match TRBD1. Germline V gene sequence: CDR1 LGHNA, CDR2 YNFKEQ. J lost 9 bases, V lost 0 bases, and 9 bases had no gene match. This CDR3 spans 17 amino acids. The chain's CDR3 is CASSQEGSGQGAAEQFF. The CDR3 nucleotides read TGTGCCAGCAGCCAAGAAGGTTCGGGACAGGGGGCGGCTGAGCAGTTCTTC.

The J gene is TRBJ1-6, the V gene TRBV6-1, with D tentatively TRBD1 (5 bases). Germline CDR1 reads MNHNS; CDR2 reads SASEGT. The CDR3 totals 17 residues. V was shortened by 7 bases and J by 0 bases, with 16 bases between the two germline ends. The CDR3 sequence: CASKRDVGSSYNSPLHF. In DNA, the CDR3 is TGTGCCAGCAAAAGGGACGTGGGCAGCTCCTATAATTCACCCCTCCACTTT.

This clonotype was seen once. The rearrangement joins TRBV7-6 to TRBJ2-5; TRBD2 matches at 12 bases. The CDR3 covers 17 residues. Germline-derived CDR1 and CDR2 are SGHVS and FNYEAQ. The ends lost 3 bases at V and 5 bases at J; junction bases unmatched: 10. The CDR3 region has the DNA TGTGCCAGCAGCTTGGCTAGCGGGGGGGCTTCGGGGGAGACCCAGTACTTC. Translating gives CASSLASGGASGETQYF.

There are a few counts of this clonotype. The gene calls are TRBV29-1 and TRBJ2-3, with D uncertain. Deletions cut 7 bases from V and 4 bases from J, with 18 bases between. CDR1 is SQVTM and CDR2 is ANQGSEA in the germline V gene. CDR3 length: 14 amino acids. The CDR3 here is CSAKGSFGADTQYF. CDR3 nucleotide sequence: TGCAGCGCAAAAGGTTCATTCGGCGCAGATACGCAGTATTTT.

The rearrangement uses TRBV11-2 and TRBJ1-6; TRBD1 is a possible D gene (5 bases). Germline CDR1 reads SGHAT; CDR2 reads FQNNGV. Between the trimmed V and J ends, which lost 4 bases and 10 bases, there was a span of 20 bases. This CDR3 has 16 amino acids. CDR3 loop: CASSYGTLVRESPLHF. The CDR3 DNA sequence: TGTGCCAGCAGCTACGGGACGCTCGTAAGGGAATCACCCCTCCACTTT.

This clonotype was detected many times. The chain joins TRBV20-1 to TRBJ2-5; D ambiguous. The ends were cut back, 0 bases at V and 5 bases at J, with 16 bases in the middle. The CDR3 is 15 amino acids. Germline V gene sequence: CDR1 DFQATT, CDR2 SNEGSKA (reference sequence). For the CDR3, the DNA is TGCAGTGCTAGAGATCTTCGGGTAGCACGCGAGACCCAGTACTTC. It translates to CSARDLRVARETQYF.

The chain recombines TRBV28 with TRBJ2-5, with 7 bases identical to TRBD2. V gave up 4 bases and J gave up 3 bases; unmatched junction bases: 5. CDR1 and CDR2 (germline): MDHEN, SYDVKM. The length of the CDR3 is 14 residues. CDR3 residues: CASSSLAGEETQYF. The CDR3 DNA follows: TGTGCCAGCAGTTCGTTGGCGGGGGAAGAGACCCAGTACTTC.

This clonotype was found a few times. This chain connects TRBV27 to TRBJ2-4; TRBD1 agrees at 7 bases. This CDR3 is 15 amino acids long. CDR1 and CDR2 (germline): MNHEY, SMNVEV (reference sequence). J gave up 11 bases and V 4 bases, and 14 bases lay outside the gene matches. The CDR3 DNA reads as TGTGCCAGCAGTTCGACAGGGATGGTGCGCTTTCTTCAGTACTTC. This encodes CASSSTGMVRFLQYF.

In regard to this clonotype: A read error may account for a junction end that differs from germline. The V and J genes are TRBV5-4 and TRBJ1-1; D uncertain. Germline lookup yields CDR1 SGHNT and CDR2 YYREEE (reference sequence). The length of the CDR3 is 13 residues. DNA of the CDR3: TGTGCCAGCAGCATGGGAGCGAACACTGATGCTTTCTTT. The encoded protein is CASSMGANTDAFF.

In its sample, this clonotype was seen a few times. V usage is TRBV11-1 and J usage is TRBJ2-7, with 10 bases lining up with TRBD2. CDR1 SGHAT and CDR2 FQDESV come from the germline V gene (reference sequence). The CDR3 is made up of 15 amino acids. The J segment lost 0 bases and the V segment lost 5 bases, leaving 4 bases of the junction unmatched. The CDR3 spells CASSDGLAVSYEQYF. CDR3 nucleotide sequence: TGTGCCAGCAGCGATGGACTAGCGGTCTCCTACGAGCAGTACTTC.